Listed below are T cell receptor beta chains from one sample, sequenced in a study of control samples from healthy donors and cancer patients. Generated by immunoSEQ multiplex PCR, the TCRdb table keeps only in-frame clones and is missing some. Altogether 150,000 to 200,000 clones are present, approximately 96% being singletons, with the ten largest covering about 9.3%. The sample was blood. The source is a woman in her 40s in good health. CDR3s include the opening cysteine and the closing phenylalanine or tryptophan. A D gene is named only where the DNA matches it firmly. For some rows the clone size is stated as once, few or many, or as a class when expanded; others skip it.

V gene	D gene	J gene	clone size	CDR3 DNA	CDR3 protein
TRBV11-2	TRBD1	TRBJ1-1	-	TGTGCCAGCAGCTCCACCGACAGGGATGCTTTCTTT	CASSSTDRDAFF
TRBV27	-	TRBJ1-4	-	TGTGCCAGCAGTCTGGGACCTAATGAAAAACTGTTTTTT	CASSLGPNEKLFF
TRBV19	-	TRBJ1-5	-	TGTGCCAGTAGTATTGTTGGGGCTGCGGATCAGCCCCAGCATTTT	CASSIVGAADQPQHF
TRBV12-5	-	TRBJ2-1	-	TGTGCTAGTGGTTCCCGACTAGGGGGCTACAATGAGCAGTTCTTC	CASGSRLGGYNEQFF
TRBV3-1/TRBV3-2	-	TRBJ2-1	-	TGTGCCAGCAGCCCTCCGGACGGCAATGAGCAGTTCTTC	CASSPPDGNEQFF
TRBV5-1	-	TRBJ2-1	-	TGCGCCAGCAGCTTCGAGGGGTCTTACAATGAGCAGTTCTTC	CASSFEGSYNEQFF
TRBV6-2/TRBV6-3	-	TRBJ1-4	-	TGTGCCAGCAGTTCTTCACATGCAACTAATGAAAAACTGTTTTTT	CASSSSHATNEKLFF
TRBV29-1	-	TRBJ2-1	-	TGCAGCGTCGCCGTTTGGGGATATGAGCAGTTCTTC	CSVAVWGYEQFF
TRBV6-5	-	TRBJ1-1	-	TGTGCCAGCAGTTTTAAAGGGCGGACTGAAGCTTTCTTT	CASSFKGRTEAFF
TRBV5-1	TRBD2	TRBJ2-1	-	TGCGCCAGCAGCCTGACTAGCGGGGGTTACAATGAGCAGTTCTTC	CASSLTSGGYNEQFF
TRBV25-1	-	TRBJ1-2	-	TGTGCCAGCAGTGGGAGGATGGCGGAACTATACGGCTACACCTTC	CASSGRMAELYGYTF
TRBV19	TRBD1	TRBJ1-2	-	TGTGCCAGTAGTATGGGTCTACAGGGGTCGGTCTATGGCTACACCTTC	CASSMGLQGSVYGYTF
TRBV9	TRBD1	TRBJ2-5	-	TGTGCCAGCAGCGTTCGGCTGGACAGGGGGGAGACCCAGTACTTC	CASSVRLDRGETQYF
TRBV7-9	TRBD1	TRBJ2-5	once	TGTGCCAGCAGCTTACAAGACAGGGCGAGGTTGGAGACCCAGTACTTC	CASSLQDRARLETQYF
TRBV9	-	TRBJ2-5	-	TGTGCCAGCAGCAAAGGGGGAGGACGGGAGACCCAGTACTTC	CASSKGGGRETQYF
TRBV14	TRBD1	TRBJ2-3	-	TGTGCCAGCAGCCAAGATTTTGGGACAGCCGTCACAGATACGCAGTATTTT	CASSQDFGTAVTDTQYF
TRBV11-3	-	TRBJ2-5	-	TGTGCCAGCAGCTTAGGGTACCAAGAGACCCAGTACTTC	CASSLGYQETQYF
TRBV2	TRBD1	TRBJ2-1	-	TGTGCCAGCAGCCCGACAGGGGTATCCTACAATGAGCAGTTCTTC	CASSPTGVSYNEQFF
TRBV2	-	TRBJ1-5	-	TGTGCCAGCAAGGTGGATAGCAATCAGCCCCAGCATTTT	CASKVDSNQPQHF
TRBV19	-	TRBJ1-6	once	TGTGCCAGTAGTATAAGGGAGTATAATTCACCCCTCCACTTT	CASSIREYNSPLHF
TRBV7-8	TRBD1	TRBJ1-2	-	TGTGCCAGCAGCTTAGATGGGACAGGGGCAGCGGGCCACTTC	CASSLDGTGAAGHF
TRBV12-3/TRBV12-4	TRBD2	TRBJ2-1	once	TGTGCCAGCAGATCGAGCGGGAACAATGAGCAGTTCTTC	CASRSSGNNEQFF
TRBV7-2	TRBD2	TRBJ2-1	-	TGTGCCAGCAGCCTAGACGGCGGGAGAGATGAGCAGTTCTTC	CASSLDGGRDEQFF
TRBV3-1/TRBV3-2	TRBD2	TRBJ2-1	-	TGTGCCAGCAGCCAAGGACTAGCGGGTCGGAGCTCCTACAATGAGCAGTTCTTC	CASSQGLAGRSSYNEQFF
TRBV5-8	-	TRBJ1-4	-	TGTGCCAGCAGCTTGGCGGGAGCTGACGAAAAACTGTTTTTT	CASSLAGADEKLFF
TRBV7-2	TRBD2	TRBJ2-5	-	TGTGCCAGCAGCCCCGACGTGCGAAGCGGGGGAGAGACCCAGTACTTC	CASSPDVRSGGETQYF
TRBV7-2	-	TRBJ2-5	-	TGTGCCAGCAGCCGCGGGGTAATCCAAGAGACCCAGTACTTC	CASSRGVIQETQYF
TRBV4-3	-	TRBJ2-2	-	TGCGCCAGCAGCCAAGGTCGTGCGGCTAAAAGCGGGGAGCTGTTTTTT	CASSQGRAAKSGELFF
TRBV7-9	TRBD1	TRBJ2-5	-	TGTGCCAGTAAACAGACAGGGATCGAGACCCAGTACTTC	CASKQTGIETQYF
TRBV19	TRBD1	TRBJ2-2	-	TGTGCCAGTAGCCCCACCGACAGGGTACCCACCGGGGAGCTGTTTTTT	CASSPTDRVPTGELFF
TRBV4-3	TRBD1	TRBJ1-6	-	TGCGCCAGCAGCCAAGAACGCCAGGGGGTCCCCTCCTATAATTCACCCCTCCACTTT	CASSQERQGVPSYNSPLHF
TRBV3-1/TRBV3-2	TRBD1	TRBJ1-2	-	TGTGCCAGCAGCCCGAACAGACAGGGGTTTGTTAACTATGGCTACACCTTC	CASSPNRQGFVNYGYTF
TRBV5-1	-	TRBJ1-6	-	TGCGCCAGCAGCTCACGGGACTTAGGTTCACCCCTCCACTTT	CASSSRDLGSPLHF
TRBV2	TRBD1	TRBJ2-5	-	TGTGCCAGCAGTGAGGGACAGGGGGCTGGCGAGACCCAGTACTTC	CASSEGQGAGETQYF
TRBV2	TRBD1	TRBJ2-5	-	TGTGCCAGCAGGACAGGGGCGCAAGAGACCCAGTACTTC	CASRTGAQETQYF
TRBV1	-	TRBJ1-1	-	TGCACCCGAGCGGGCCAGGGGAACACTGAAGCTTTCTTT	CTRAGQGNTEAFF
TRBV6-5	-	TRBJ1-2	-	TGTGCCAGCAGTTACCAGGGAGACCCTCCATTGGGCTACACCTTC	CASSYQGDPPLGYTF
TRBV15	-	TRBJ2-5	-	TGTGCCACCAGCAGAGAGGGAAGAGAGACCCAGTACTTC	CATSREGRETQYF
TRBV14	TRBD2	TRBJ2-3	-	TGTGCCAGCAGCCCAAAAAAGACTAGCGGGACCTATGATACGCAGTATTTT	CASSPKKTSGTYDTQYF
TRBV19	TRBD1	TRBJ1-2	-	TGTGCCAGTAGTAGCCAGGGGACAGCTAACTATGGCTACACCTTC	CASSSQGTANYGYTF
TRBV5-1	-	TRBJ2-4	-	TGCGCCAGCAGCTTGGGTCCGAAAAACATTCAGTACTTC	CASSLGPKNIQYF
TRBV4-1	-	TRBJ1-2	-	TGCGCCAGCAGCCAAGGTTTCAGGGCTAACTATGGCTACACCTTC	CASSQGFRANYGYTF
TRBV6-6	-	TRBJ1-2	-	TGTGCCAGCAGTTACATAGTGGCGGGTGGCTACACCTTC	CASSYIVAGGYTF